The T cell receptor beta chain described here comes from a study of response to subunit inactivated influenza vaccine. Findings and limits, study-wide: New T cells are recruited in small numbers by each seasonal influenza vaccination, according to the authors' suggestion.

This clonotype was detected only a few times. Antigen specificity is unknown. One entry per CDR3 protein results from TCRdb running MiXCR on the RT-PCR reads. The table shows over 750,000 distinct CDR3 sequences, with less than 25% occurring only once. The ends were cut back, 4 bases at V and 3 bases at J, with 15 bases in the middle. The germline CDR1 and CDR2 sequences are SEHNR and FQNEAQ (reference sequence). This CDR3 has 16 residues. The TCR was taken from a man aged 45-65 years who received an inactivated influenza vaccine. The rearrangement links TRBV7-9 to TRBJ2-2; D is perhaps TRBD1 (6 bases). This material consisted of PBMCs from blood, taken more than 4 days after vaccination. The CDR3 DNA follows: TGTGCCAGCAGCTCATCGAGACAGGAGGACACCGGGGAGCTGTTTTTT. Translation: CASSSSRQEDTGELFF.